Reported below is one T cell receptor (beta chain). The antigen is unknown. Sample barcodes and UMIs were carried by the TCR alpha and TCR beta cDNA libraries that 5'RACE generated with constant-segment primers. A single record per CDR3 protein comes from TCRdb applying MiXCR to the 5' RACE reads. Among some 150,000 distinct CDR3 sequences listed, roughly 13% were seen once. Trimming removed 6 bases from V and 2 bases from J, with 14 bases in between. The CDR3 consists of 14 residues. CDR1 and CDR2 from the germline V gene are MNHEY and SVGAGI. This specimen comes from a study of T-cell memory formation after mild COVID-19. Study information: Each donor largely had its own TCR clusters.

Study-level results: Researchers found some responding clones in pre-infection memory, a sign that cross-reactive memory joined. CD4/CD8 balance held among clones contracting day 15 to 85, and later expanders leaned CD4+.

The TCR originated in an adult woman who had mild COVID-19 (a few samples of this study predate the infection). Cell type and time point are not known. The sequencing input was PBMCs or a T cell subset sorted from them (not recorded which). The chain joins TRBV6-5 to TRBJ2-7, with D perhaps matching TRBD1 or TRBD2 (5 bases each). CDR3 in DNA: TGTGCCAGCAGCCCGTCCGGGGCCCCCTACGAGCAGTACTTC. It specifies CASSPSGAPYEQYF.